The next 28 T cell receptor beta chains were all read from a single sample in a study of identical twins. TCRdb analysed the 5' RACE reads with MiXCR anew, one entry per CDR3 protein. The sample has 450,000 or so distinct CDR3 sequences, 24% seen once. These data are also associated with another study on T cells expressing NK-cell markers.

What was sequenced was CD4+ T cells sorted from blood. These receptors were taken from a young woman in good health.

This rearrangement joins TRBV6-1 to TRBJ2-3, with D unresolved. The germline gives CDR1 MNHNS, CDR2 SASEGT. Trimming pared 6 bases from V and 6 bases from J, leaving 13 bases between. This CDR3 comprises 13 residues. The CDR3 spells CASRSVGLDTQYF. The CDR3 DNA sequence: TGTGCCAGCAGGTCCGTTGGATTGGATACGCAGTATTTT.

Only one count was recorded for this clonotype. This likely comes from a read error, as the CDR3 has no conserved phenylalanine or tryptophan at its end. The rearrangement links TRBV15 to TRBJ2-1, with D tentatively TRBD1 (5 bases). V lost 8 bases and J 3 bases, leaving 8 bases between the germline ends. Germline V gene lookup returns CDR1 LNHNV and CDR2 YYDKDF (reference sequence). The CDR3 runs to 12 residues. This CDR3 reads CATGAYYNEQFL. The CDR3, as DNA: TGTGCCACCGGGGCCTACTACAATGAGCAGTTCCTC.

The V and J genes are TRBV29-1 and TRBJ2-7, with a tentative D call TRBD1 (6 bases). In germline, CDR1 is SQVTM, CDR2 ANQGSEA. V lost 6 bases and J lost 2, with 17 bases in between. The CDR3 consists of 14 residues. CDR3 amino acids: CSVGPNRVTYEQYF. DNA for the CDR3: TGCAGCGTGGGCCCCAACAGGGTTACCTACGAGCAGTACTTC.

In this sample, this clonotype turned up many times. The chain combines TRBV18 with TRBJ2-7; 9 bases agree with TRBD1. Trimming cost V 6 bases and J 3 bases; bases outside gene matches: 6. Germline V gene sequence: CDR1 KGHSH, CDR2 LQKENI. The CDR3 covers 14 residues. DNA for the CDR3: TGTGCCAGCTCGAAACAGGGGGCAGACTACGAGCAGTACTTC. Translated: CASSKQGADYEQYF.

This chain uses TRBV6-2 or TRBV6-3 with TRBJ2-7; D gene uncertain. V dropped 0 bases and J dropped 2 bases, with 20 bases sitting between them. CDR3 length: 18 residues. Germline values: CDR1 MNHEY, CDR2 SVGEGT. DNA of the CDR3: TGTGCCAGCAGTTACTCGATGTATGTGGCGACTTCAACCTACGAGCAGTACTTC. It specifies CASSYSMYVATSTYEQYF.

V is TRBV20-1 and J is TRBJ2-3; unclear D gene. From germline, CDR1 is DFQATT and CDR2 SNEGSKA (reference sequence). V lost 4 bases and J 4 bases, leaving 15 bases between the germline ends. The CDR3 has 14 residues. Here the CDR3 DNA reads TGCAGTGCTAAGACCCCACAGATTCCAGATACGCAGTATTTT. It yields the protein CSAKTPQIPDTQYF.

V and J are TRBV12-3 or TRBV12-4 and TRBJ2-2, with D tentatively TRBD1 (6 bases). V dropped 6 bases and J dropped 4 bases, with 9 bases sitting between them. This CDR3 spans 13 amino acids. The CDR3 sequence: CASRGRGTGELFF. The CDR3 DNA sequence: TGTGCCAGCAGGGGCAGGGGCACCGGGGAGCTGTTTTTT.

This clonotype was seen a handful of times. The V and J genes are TRBV20-1 and TRBJ2-3; perhaps TRBD2 as D (6 bases). The CDR3 is 14 residues long. The germline V gene has CDR1 DFQATT and CDR2 SNEGSKA (reference sequence). V was shortened by 6 bases and J by 6 bases, with 19 bases between the two germline ends. CDR3 residues: CSAPAEGAADTQYF. CDR3 in DNA: TGCAGTGCCCCAGCGGAGGGTGCGGCGGATACGCAGTATTTT.

This clonotype was seen only a few times. This rearrangement joins TRBV6-5 to TRBJ2-2; 14 nucleotides line up with TRBD2. CDR3 size: 15 residues. Looked up from germline, CDR1 is MNHEY and CDR2 is SVGAGI. V shed 2 bases and J 11 bases; nucleotides not matched to a gene: 4. The CDR3 nucleotides read TGTGCCAGCAGTTACCCGACTAGCGGGGGGGGAGAGCTGTTTTTT. Translation: CASSYPTSGGGELFF.

In its sample, this clonotype was seen a few times. The chain links TRBV20-1 to TRBJ2-2; D tentatively reads TRBD1 or TRBD2 (5 bases each). The CDR3 has 16 amino acids. The germline V gene has CDR1 DFQATT and CDR2 SNEGSKA (reference sequence). Trimming stripped 0 bases from V and 4 bases from J, with 15 bases between. CDR3 in amino acids: CSARELVPGTTGELFF. CDR3 DNA: TGCAGTGCTAGAGAATTAGTTCCAGGGACCACCGGGGAGCTGTTTTTT.

CDR3 coding DNA: TGTGCCAGCAGTTTAAACCAGAGCCCAGATACGCAGTATTTT. As protein: CASSLNQSPDTQYF. V is TRBV12-3 or TRBV12-4 and J is TRBJ2-3; no firm D call. The CDR3 contains 14 residues. V was pared by 2 bases and J by 4 bases, with 10 bases between.

This clonotype was seen more than once but under ten times. This CDR3 is CASSLGFDQPQHF. For the CDR3, the DNA is TGTGCCAGCAGCCTGGGGTTTGATCAGCCCCAGCATTTT. The gene calls are TRBV7-9 and TRBJ1-5; D is unresolved. The CDR3 is 13 amino acids. The V end lost 5 bases, the J end lost 5 bases, and 10 bases lay between the germline ends. Per germline, CDR1 SEHNR and CDR2 FQNEAQ (reference sequence).

This clonotype has only a few counts. The chain combines TRBV20-1 with TRBJ1-2; maybe TRBD1 (6 bases). The CDR3 spans 12 residues. V lost 0 bases and J 5 bases, leaving 7 bases between the germline ends. Germline V gene data show CDR1 as DFQATT and CDR2 as SNEGSKA (reference sequence). CDR3: CSARDGQYGYTF. In nucleotides, the CDR3 is TGCAGTGCTAGAGATGGACAGTATGGCTACACCTTC.

V gene TRBV18 combines with J gene TRBJ2-2, with a weak D call TRBD1 (5 bases). CDR3 length: 14 residues. The germline CDR1 and CDR2 sequences are KGHSH and LQKENI. Deletions cut 3 bases from V and 4 bases from J, with 9 bases between. The CDR3 nucleotides read TGTGCCAGCTCACCGCAGGGCAGCACCGGGGAGCTGTTTTTT. Encoded protein: CASSPQGSTGELFF.

The chain has TRBV2 and TRBJ1-1; TRBD1 aligns across 9 bases. V dropped 7 bases and J dropped 1; count of bases not matched to a gene: 7. CDR1 is SNHLY, CDR2 FYNNEI, per germline. CDR3 length equals 15 residues. The CDR3 region has the DNA TGTGCCAGCAAGGGGGACAGGGTCGGGAACACTGAAGCTTTCTTT. Translation gives CASKGDRVGNTEAFF.

This clonotype showed up many times. The chain joins TRBV27 to TRBJ1-1; a weak D match, TRBD1 (6 bases). The V and J ends lost 3 bases and 3 bases respectively, with 11 bases between them. The CDR3 spans 14 residues. Germline values: CDR1 MNHEY, CDR2 SMNVEV (reference sequence). The CDR3 bases are TGTGCCAGCAGTTTGAGGGACACAGACACTGAAGCTTTCTTT. The encoded protein is CASSLRDTDTEAFF.

This clonotype came up a few times. The V call is TRBV25-1, the J call TRBJ2-4; D is unclear. Per germline, CDR1 MGHDK and CDR2 SYGVNS. The CDR3 is 13 amino acids. The V end lost 6 bases, the J end lost 10 bases, and 16 bases lay between the germline ends. The DNA for the CDR3 is TGTGCCAGCAGGGACCTCCGCGAATGGATTCAGTACTTC. Translation: CASRDLREWIQYF. Variable domain in full (rest from reference TRBV25-1 and TRBJ2-4): EADIYQTPRYLVIGTGKKITLECSQTMGHDKMYWYQQDPGMELHLIHYSYGVNSTEKGDLSSESTVSRIRTEHFPLTLESARPSHTSQYLCASRDLREWIQYFGAGTRLSVL.

This clonotype was detected a few times. The chain joins TRBV11-2 to TRBJ2-2; unclear D gene. V was trimmed by 3 bases and J by 8 bases, leaving 7 bases between them. The CDR3 is 12 residues long. CDR1 and CDR2 from the germline V gene are SGHAT and FQNNGV. The CDR3 sequence is CASSFLEGELFF. CDR3 in DNA: TGTGCCAGCAGCTTTCTTGAGGGGGAGCTGTTTTTT. The variable domain in full, completed from reference TRBV11-2 and TRBJ2-2, reads EAGVAQSPRYKIIEKRQSVAFWCNPISGHATLYWYQQILGQGPKLLIQFQNNGVVDDSQLPKDRFSAERLKGVDSTLKIQPAKLEDSAVYLCASSFLEGELFFGEGSRLTVL.

The chain couples TRBV12-3 or TRBV12-4 to TRBJ2-1; no definite D call. V was pared by 4 bases and J by 6 bases, with 13 bases between. This CDR3 is built from 14 residues. The DNA for the CDR3 is TGTGCCAGCAGTTCCGTGGGTCCCGTCAATGAGCAGTTCTTC. Protein product: CASSSVGPVNEQFF.

The CDR3 reads CASSEIGFSETQYF. CDR3 nucleotide sequence: TGTGCCAGCAGTGAAATAGGGTTTTCAGAGACCCAGTACTTC. The chain joins TRBV2 to TRBJ2-5; no firm D call. Germline V gene data show CDR1 as SNHLY and CDR2 as FYNNEI. V shed 2 bases and J shed 4 bases, with 11 bases lying between them. This CDR3 is built from 14 residues.

This clonotype was seen more than once but under ten times. The CDR3 sequence is CASRKRESTDTQYF. CDR3 sequence (DNA): TGTGCCAGCAGGAAAAGGGAAAGCACAGATACGCAGTATTTT. V usage is TRBV12-3 or TRBV12-4 and J usage is TRBJ2-3; D remains unclear. The CDR3 loop spans 14 amino acids. V lost 6 bases to trimming and J lost 0 bases, with 10 bases between them.

This chain joins TRBV5-6 and TRBJ2-2; the D gene is possibly TRBD2 (5 bases). V was trimmed by 1 base and J by 7 bases, leaving 8 bases between them. The length of the CDR3 is 13 residues. Germline CDR1 is SGHDT and CDR2 is YYEEEE. The CDR3: CASSLYGSGELFF. CDR3 bases: TGTGCCAGCAGCTTGTATGGGAGCGGGGAGCTGTTTTTT.

The rearrangement joins TRBV15 to TRBJ2-1; no firm D call. CDR3 length equals 16 residues. V was pared by 0 bases and J by 3 bases, with 12 bases between. Germline loops: CDR1 LNHNV, CDR2 YYDKDF (reference sequence). The CDR3 bases are TGTGCCACCAGCAGAGATCCATCAGACATCTACAATGAGCAGTTCTTC. This gives the protein CATSRDPSDIYNEQFF. Supplemented by reference TRBV15 and TRBJ2-1, the full variable domain reads DAMVIQNPRYQVTQFGKPVTLSCSQTLNHNVMYWYQQKSSQAPKLLFHYYDKDFNNEADTPDNFQSRRPNTSFCFLDIRSPGLGDTAMYLCATSRDPSDIYNEQFFGPGTRLTVL.

This clonotype was found a few times. Here the CDR3 reads CATRAPSTDTQYF. The CDR3, as DNA: TGTGCCACCAGGGCCCCTAGCACAGATACGCAGTATTTT. The chain recombines TRBV28 with TRBJ2-3; weak D call: TRBD1 (5 bases). Trimming pared 10 bases from V and 0 bases from J, leaving 11 bases between. The CDR3 loop spans 13 amino acids. Per the germline V gene, CDR1 is MDHEN and CDR2 is SYDVKM.

This chain uses TRBV3-1 with TRBJ2-3; D not certain. The CDR3 contains 13 residues. Germline assignment: CDR1 LGHDT and CDR2 YNNKEL (reference sequence). V lost 7 bases to trimming and J lost 0 bases, with 8 bases between them. CDR3 nucleotides: TGTGCCAGCAAAACAGCTAGCACAGATACGCAGTATTTT. This translates into CASKTASTDTQYF.

This clonotype occurred a few times. The chain carries TRBV5-1 and TRBJ2-1, with D perhaps TRBD1 (5 bases). V was shortened by 2 bases and J by 10 bases, with 10 bases between the two germline ends. The germline V gene has CDR1 SGHRS and CDR2 YFSETQ. CDR3 length equals 12 residues. CDR3 amino acids: CASSFTDTEQFF. For the CDR3, the DNA is TGCGCCAGCAGCTTCACGGACACCGAGCAGTTCTTC.

This clonotype was observed a handful of times. This chain connects TRBV6-1 to TRBJ2-5, with D perhaps matching TRBD2 (5 bases). The germline gives CDR1 MNHNS, CDR2 SASEGT. There are 16 residues in the CDR3. V shed 7 bases and J shed 1 base, with 19 bases lying between them. As DNA, the CDR3 is TGTGCCAGCACCCCACCTCCCGGGGTAGCCCAAGAGACCCAGTACTTC. Translation gives CASTPPPGVAQETQYF.

The V and J genes are TRBV7-2 and TRBJ2-5, with a tentative D call TRBD2 (5 bases). CDR3 length: 14 amino acids. Deletions cut 1 base from V and 5 bases from J, with 11 bases between. Germline lookup yields CDR1 SGHTA and CDR2 FQGNSA. The CDR3 coding sequence is TGTGCCAGCAGCTTAGAACGGACGGGGGAGACCCAGTACTTC. Its translation: CASSLERTGETQYF.